This passage covers 26 T cell receptor beta chains from one sample sequenced in a study of blood T cell repertoires in COVID-19. Libraries were prepared by immunoSEQ multiplex PCR; TCRdb keeps only in-frame clonotypes and omits some of them. The sample includes about 400,000 clones, roughly 87% seen only once; the top ten take 3%. Material for sequencing was PBMCs or T cells enriched from blood (not recorded which). The receptor set was obtained from a woman under 40 who had recovered from COVID-19.

The rearrangement links TRBV18 to TRBJ1-1, with 9 nucleotides matching TRBD1. V shed 4 bases, J shed 2 bases, and the junction held 2 bases outside the gene matches. The CDR3 spans 14 residues. Germline CDR1 KGHSH, CDR2 LQKENI. In DNA, the CDR3 is TGTGCCAGCTCACTGGGACAGGGAAACACTGAAGCTTTCTTT. Protein sequence: CASSLGQGNTEAFF.

This rearrangement joins TRBV3-1 (or the pseudogene TRBV3-2) to TRBJ1-3, with D perhaps TRBD1 (5 bases). The germline V and J ends were trimmed by 8 bases and 0 bases, with 11 bases remaining between them. From germline, CDR1 is LGHDT and CDR2 YNNKEL (reference sequence). The CDR3 runs 14 residues. CDR3 bases: TGTGCCAGCCTTGCACAGGACTCTGGAAACACCATATATTTT. Amino acids: CASLAQDSGNTIYF.

This rearrangement joins TRBV19 to TRBJ1-3; tentative D call: TRBD1 (6 bases). This CDR3 spans 15 amino acids. Per the germline V gene, CDR1 is LNHDA and CDR2 is SQIVND (reference sequence). V was cut by 5 bases and J by 4 bases, with 15 bases left in between. Here the CDR3 DNA reads TGTGCCAGTAGTCCTCGGCAGGGGAAAGGAAACACCATATATTTT. Its protein product is CASSPRQGKGNTIYF.

V is TRBV15 and J is TRBJ1-6; 7 bases are a match to TRBD1. This CDR3 region has 15 residues. Germline V gene sequence: CDR1 LNHNV, CDR2 YYDKDF (reference sequence). After removal of 4 bases from V and 7 bases from J, the junction contained 7 bases not matched to a gene. The CDR3 sequence is CATSIRDSRNSPLHF. The CDR3 DNA reads as TGTGCCACCAGCATAAGGGACAGCAGAAATTCACCCCTCCACTTT.

This chain links TRBV5-4 with TRBJ2-7; D unclear. CDR1 and CDR2 from the germline V gene are SGHNT and YYREEE (reference sequence). V lost 4 bases and J 2 bases, leaving 19 bases between the germline ends. The CDR3 is 16 amino acids. The DNA for the CDR3 is TGTGCCAGCAGCCACACGACCGGGTCTTATACCTACGAGCAGTACTTC. It codes for CASSHTTGSYTYEQYF.

This clone was seen a handful of times. This rearrangement joins TRBV6-5 to TRBJ1-3; D is unclear. Germline lookup yields CDR1 MNHEY and CDR2 SVGAGI. The CDR3 is 14 amino acids. The V gene lost 6 bases and the J gene lost 0 bases, with 9 bases spanning the gap. The CDR3 nucleotides are TGTGCCAGCAGGGCAGGCCACTCTGGAAACACCATATATTTT. This codes for CASRAGHSGNTIYF.

The gene calls are TRBV18 and TRBJ2-3; 7 bases fit TRBD1. Germline trimming cut 4 bases from V and 3 bases from J; bases unmatched to any gene: 7. The CDR3 totals 15 residues. Per the germline V gene, CDR1 is KGHSH and CDR2 is LQKENI. The CDR3 here is CASSLSGGRTDTQYF. CDR3 in DNA: TGTGCCAGCTCACTATCAGGGGGACGGACAGATACGCAGTATTTT.

The chain carries TRBV28 and TRBJ2-7, with D hard to call. CDR3 size: 11 residues. Trimming removed 4 bases from V and 11 bases from J, with 12 bases in between. Germline values: CDR1 MDHEN, CDR2 SYDVKM. The CDR3 protein is CASSSSYLEYF. CDR3 nucleotides: TGTGCCAGCAGTTCCTCCTACCTGGAGTACTTC.

This clone was seen more than once but under ten times. This chain links TRBV3-1 (or the pseudogene TRBV3-2) with TRBJ2-7; 8 bases align to TRBD2. The germline gives CDR1 LGHDT, CDR2 YNNKEL (reference sequence). The CDR3 runs to 12 residues. The junction had 6 bases not matched to a gene; V was cut back by 1 base and J by 13 bases. The CDR3 reads CASSQGGGGKYF. CDR3 nucleotides: TGTGCCAGCAGCCAAGGTGGCGGGGGGAAATACTTC.

CDR3 sequence: CASSLGQGARHEQYF. The DNA of the CDR3 is TGTGCCAGCAGCTTGGGACAGGGGGCGAGGCACGAGCAGTACTTC. The chain carries TRBV7-6 and TRBJ2-7; TRBD1 aligns across 12 bases. Trimming at V came to 3 bases and at J to 5 bases, leaving 5 bases not matched to a gene. The CDR3 extends over 15 amino acids. Germline V gene sequence: CDR1 SGHVS, CDR2 FNYEAQ.

This clone was counted once. V and J are TRBV5-6 and TRBJ2-2, with D perhaps TRBD1 (6 bases). The V and J ends lost 1 base and 0 bases respectively, with 7 bases between them. CDR3 size: 15 residues. Germline V gene lookup returns CDR1 SGHDT and CDR2 YYEEEE. The DNA of the CDR3 is TGTGCCAGCAGCTTGTGGACAGCGAACACCGGGGAGCTGTTTTTT. It specifies CASSLWTANTGELFF.

The chain uses TRBV3-1 (or the pseudogene TRBV3-2) and TRBJ2-1; 13 bases map to TRBD2. CDR1 is LGHDT, CDR2 YNNKEL, per germline (reference sequence). The ends lost 5 bases at V and 9 bases at J; junction bases unmatched: 7. The CDR3 is made up of 15 amino acids. CDR3 in DNA: TGTGCCAGCAGCTACACTAGCGGGAGGGTAGGTGAGCAGTTCTTC. It yields the protein CASSYTSGRVGEQFF.

The V call is TRBV5-8, the J call TRBJ1-5; D unresolved. The V end lost 2 bases, the J end lost 0 bases, and 6 bases lay between the germline ends. There are 14 residues in the CDR3. Germline V CDR1 and CDR2: SGHTS, YDEGEE. This CDR3 is CASSFIHSNQPQHF. DNA of the CDR3: TGTGCCAGCAGCTTCATTCATAGCAATCAGCCCCAGCATTTT.

The DNA for the CDR3 is TGCAGCGTGGAAAGCGGGAGTAGCCACGAGCAGTACTTC. It codes for CSVESGSSHEQYF. The V gene is TRBV29-1, the J gene TRBJ2-7; 8 bases match TRBD2. Trimming took 6 bases from V and 5 from J; bases not matched to a gene: 9. CDR3 length: 13 residues. Germline CDR1 SQVTM, CDR2 ANQGSEA.

The chain links TRBV19 to TRBJ2-3; TRBD2 agrees at 10 bases. The germline gives CDR1 LNHDA, CDR2 SQIVND (reference sequence). With V trimmed by 5 bases and J by 5 bases, 7 bases remained unmatched. There are 15 residues in the CDR3. CDR3 DNA: TGTGCCAGTAGTTACCGGCGACTAGCGGGAGATACGCAGTATTTT. Amino acid sequence: CASSYRRLAGDTQYF.

The chain links TRBV15 to TRBJ2-7, with a weak D call TRBD2 (6 bases). The length of the CDR3 is 18 residues. Germline CDR1 and CDR2: LNHNV and YYDKDF (reference sequence). V lost 4 bases and J 2 bases, leaving 24 bases between the germline ends. CDR3 region: CATSTTGTPGSNPYEQYF. DNA for the CDR3: TGTGCCACCAGCACTACCGGGACTCCGGGGTCCAATCCCTACGAGCAGTACTTC.

The sample holds one count of this clone. The rearrangement uses TRBV5-1 and TRBJ1-5, with a weak D call TRBD1 (5 bases). Germline values: CDR1 SGHRS, CDR2 YFSETQ. The ends were cut back, 4 bases at V and 5 bases at J, with 16 bases in the middle. CDR3 size: 15 residues. The chain's CDR3 is CASSPYGTGDQPQHF. The CDR3 coding sequence is TGCGCCAGCAGCCCCTATGGAACAGGAGATCAGCCCCAGCATTTT.

The gene calls are TRBV28 and TRBJ2-2; D might be TRBD2 (5 bases). This CDR3 spans 13 amino acids. With 6 bases removed from V and 3 bases from J, the gap between germline ends came to 8 bases. Germline V gene data show CDR1 as MDHEN and CDR2 as SYDVKM. CDR3 sequence reads: CASRSGDTGELFF. CDR3 coding DNA: TGTGCCAGCAGGTCCGGGGACACCGGGGAGCTGTTTTTT.

The chain combines TRBV7-8 with TRBJ1-5, with unresolved D. The CDR3 is 15 amino acids. Trimming stripped 0 bases from V and 0 bases from J, with 6 bases between. Germline assignment: CDR1 SGHVS and CDR2 FQNEAQ. The CDR3: CASSLAGSSNQPQHF. The CDR3 DNA reads TGTGCCAGCAGCTTAGCAGGGAGTAGCAATCAGCCCCAGCATTTT. The whole variable domain, remainder taken from reference TRBV7-8 and TRBJ1-5, is GAGVSQSPRYKVAKRGQDVALRCDPISGHVSLFWYQQALGQGPEFLTYFQNEAQLDKSGLPSDRFFAERPEGSVSTLKIQRTQQEDSAVYLCASSLAGSSNQPQHFGDGTRLSIL.

The chain employs TRBV10-2 and TRBJ2-7; no clear D gene. The ends were cut back, 4 bases at V and 1 base at J, with 8 bases in the middle. This CDR3 has 13 amino acids. In germline, CDR1 is WSHSY, CDR2 SAAADI. The CDR3 spells CASSVERSYEQYF. As DNA, the CDR3 is TGCGCCAGCAGTGTCGAACGGTCCTACGAGCAGTACTTC.

The chain couples TRBV24-1 to TRBJ2-2, with 7 bases matching TRBD1. Germline loops: CDR1 KGHDR, CDR2 SFDVKD. CDR3 length equals 15 residues. The J segment lost 5 bases and the V segment lost 4 bases, leaving 6 bases of the junction unmatched. The CDR3 sequence: CATSEKGAGTGELFF. The CDR3 DNA follows: TGTGCCACCAGTGAAAAGGGGGCAGGAACCGGGGAGCTGTTTTTT.

The chain is built from TRBV28 and TRBJ2-1; 13 nucleotides agree with TRBD2. The CDR3 contains 15 residues. The germline CDR1 and CDR2 sequences are MDHEN and SYDVKM. With 6 bases clipped from V and 7 bases from J, the junction kept 6 bases outside the gene matches. The CDR3 DNA reads as TGTGCCAGCAGCACTAGCGGGAGGGCCAGTAATGAGCAGTTCTTC. Amino acids: CASSTSGRASNEQFF.

This chain uses TRBV5-1 with TRBJ1-2, with 8 bases identical to TRBD1. Germline V gives CDR1 SGHRS, CDR2 YFSETQ. V trimming: 8 bases; J trimming: 1 base; junction bases outside the gene matches: 4. This CDR3 comprises 13 residues. The CDR3 coding sequence is TGCGCCAGACAGGGGGTAGTTAACTATGGCTACACCTTC. It specifies CARQGVVNYGYTF.

This rearrangement joins TRBV18 to TRBJ2-7; no reliable D call. V was clipped by 4 bases and J by 2 bases, with 6 bases between them. Germline values: CDR1 KGHSH, CDR2 LQKENI. There are 12 residues in the CDR3. CDR3 bases: TGTGCCAGCTCACGATCAGCCTACGAGCAGTACTTC. Residues: CASSRSAYEQYF.

This chain uses TRBV19 with TRBJ2-5; D is possibly TRBD2 (5 bases). In germline, CDR1 is LNHDA, CDR2 SQIVND (reference sequence). CDR3 size: 11 residues. Trimming cost V 6 bases and J 4 bases, with 6 bases left between them. CDR3 DNA: TGTGCCAGTAGGGGGAGAGAGACCCAGTACTTC. Its translation is CASRGRETQYF.

The V and J genes are TRBV6-5 and TRBJ2-7; a weak D match, TRBD2 (6 bases). This CDR3 comprises 14 residues. Per the germline V gene, CDR1 is MNHEY and CDR2 is SVGAGI. The V end lost 0 bases, the J end lost 7 bases, and 13 bases lay between the germline ends. The CDR3 region is CASSYSNYREEQYF. The CDR3 nucleotides read TGTGCCAGCAGTTACTCTAACTATCGGGAGGAGCAGTACTTC.